The 28 T cell receptor beta chains listed next were all sequenced from one sample in a study of vaccination effects on CD4 cells after COVID-19. The protocol was immunoSEQ multiplex PCR, while the TCRdb copy is restricted to in-frame clones and leaves out a portion. The data contain 30,000 to 40,000 clones, approximately 76% of them singletons. These receptors' targets are unknown. Antigen-specific CD4+ T cells expanded by the ViraFEST assay with viral peptide pools were then sequenced. Isolation of CD4+ T cells took place after around 10 days of culture. Each participant was administered two doses of either the BNT162b2 or the mRNA-1273 vaccine. The input for sequencing was CD4+ T cells from PBMCs cultured with HCoV-229E spike peptides, taken after COVID-19 vaccination. Receptors were obtained from a human donor who received a COVID-19 vaccine.

This CDR3 reads CASTQGRASGNTIYF. DNA of the CDR3: TGTGCCAGCACGCAGGGACGGGCTTCCGGAAACACCATATATTTT. The V and J genes are TRBV6-5 and TRBJ1-3; D may be TRBD1 (5 bases). CDR1 and CDR2 (germline): MNHEY, SVGAGI. V lost 7 bases, J lost 4 bases, and 17 bases lay in between. This CDR3 has 15 residues.

V gene TRBV27 combines with J gene TRBJ1-1, with 9 bases fitting TRBD1. V dropped 1 base and J dropped 4; count of bases not matched to a gene: 7. The CDR3 runs 16 residues. Per the germline V gene, CDR1 is MNHEY and CDR2 is SMNVEV (reference sequence). CDR3 sequence (DNA): TGTGCCAGCAGTTTATACGGGACAGGGCTTTTCACTGAAGCTTTCTTT. Its translation: CASSLYGTGLFTEAFF.

This sequence joins TRBV12-5 and TRBJ1-2; 7 bases fit TRBD1. Germline CDR1 LGHNT, CDR2 FRNRAP. CDR3 length equals 14 residues. V was clipped by 5 bases and J by 6 bases; unmatched bases: 9. The CDR3 loop is CASGAGQYKNGYTF. The DNA for the CDR3 is TGTGCTAGTGGTGCGGGACAGTATAAGAATGGCTACACCTTC.

As for this clone: This sample includes further DNA sequences coding for the same CDR3. The CDR3, as DNA: TGTGCCAGCAGTTACTCGAGAACAGGTGGTGGCTATGGCTACACCTTC. Encoded protein: CASSYSRTGGGYGYTF. The J gene is TRBJ1-2, the V gene TRBV6-5, with D tentatively TRBD1 (5 bases). Germline V gene lookup returns CDR1 MNHEY and CDR2 SVGAGI. V lost 0 bases, J lost 4 bases, and 15 bases lay in between. This CDR3 comprises 16 residues.

The chain is built from TRBV7-9 and TRBJ1-1; no clear D. CDR1 is SEHNR, CDR2 FQNEAQ, per germline (reference sequence). Trimming shortened V by 2 bases and J by 0 bases, and 7 bases separated the two germline ends. This CDR3 has 14 residues. CDR3 DNA: TGTGCCAGCAGCTTAAATTTTATGAACACTGAAGCTTTCTTT. This sequence encodes CASSLNFMNTEAFF. The whole variable domain, filled in from reference TRBV7-9 and TRBJ1-1, reads DTGVSQNPRHKITKRGQNVTFRCDPISEHNRLYWYRQTLGQGPEFLTYFQNEAQLEKSRLLSDRFSAERPKGSFSTLEIQRTEQGDSAMYLCASSLNFMNTEAFFGQGTRLTVV.

V usage is TRBV24-1 and J usage is TRBJ1-2; TRBD1 is a possible D gene (6 bases). The V and J ends lost 5 bases and 2 bases respectively, with 8 bases between them. The CDR3 contains 13 residues. Germline V gene sequence: CDR1 KGHDR, CDR2 SFDVKD. The CDR3 loop reads CATSGQENYGYTF. CDR3 bases: TGTGCCACCAGTGGACAGGAAAACTATGGCTACACCTTC.

This clone was found a few times. This chain links TRBV7-2 with TRBJ1-2; no reliable D call. The CDR3 spans 15 residues. Germline values: CDR1 SGHTA, CDR2 FQGNSA. Trimming removed 1 base at V and 6 bases at J, with 15 bases between. CDR3 residues: CASSLEAVSFNGYTF. The CDR3, as DNA: TGTGCCAGCAGCTTAGAGGCTGTCAGTTTTAATGGCTACACCTTC.

This clone has only one observation. The rearrangement links TRBV11-2 to TRBJ1-1; a weak D match, TRBD1 (5 bases). This CDR3 region has 18 residues. Germline V gene sequence: CDR1 SGHAT, CDR2 FQNNGV. V was clipped by 7 bases and J by 1 base, with 25 bases between them. The chain's CDR3 is CASKSLGFGGRENTEAFF. CDR3 nucleotides: TGTGCCAGCAAAAGCTTAGGTTTTGGGGGACGGGAGAACACTGAAGCTTTCTTT.

This clone was recorded only once. This sequence joins TRBV10-3 and TRBJ2-5, with D possibly matching TRBD1 (5 bases). Trimming shortened V by 6 bases and J by 2 bases, and 16 bases separated the two germline ends. The germline V gene has CDR1 ENHRY and CDR2 SYGVKD. This CDR3 spans 15 amino acids. This CDR3 is CAIRPQGFGQETQYF. The CDR3 DNA is TGTGCCATCAGGCCCCAGGGATTTGGACAAGAGACCCAGTACTTC.

This clone was found a few times. The genes are TRBV10-3 and TRBJ2-7; maybe TRBD1 (7 bases). The germline V and J ends were trimmed by 6 bases and 1 base, with 16 bases remaining between them. This CDR3 has 15 amino acids. Germline V gene lookup returns CDR1 ENHRY and CDR2 SYGVKD. The CDR3 is CAIREGALPSYEQYF. The DNA of the CDR3 is TGTGCCATCAGGGAGGGGGCACTACCTTCCTACGAGCAGTACTTC.

The chain is built from TRBV11-2 and TRBJ2-7; 9 nucleotides align to TRBD2. V was pared by 5 bases and J by 2 bases, with 13 bases of the junction left unmatched. Per the germline V gene, CDR1 is SGHAT and CDR2 is FQNNGV. This CDR3 contains 17 residues. The CDR3 is CASSPGFSGGLAYEQYF. DNA for the CDR3: TGTGCCAGCAGCCCCGGGTTTAGCGGGGGACTCGCCTACGAGCAGTACTTC.

The chain combines TRBV27 with TRBJ1-6; 9 bases agree with TRBD1. There are 15 residues in the CDR3. Germline assignment: CDR1 MNHEY and CDR2 SMNVEV (reference sequence). After removal of 5 bases from V and 10 bases from J, the junction contained 9 bases not matched to a gene. CDR3 amino acids: CASSVLGTGLSPLHF. The CDR3 nucleotides are TGTGCCAGCAGTGTCCTCGGGACAGGGTTATCACCCCTCCACTTT.

This chain links TRBV7-2 with TRBJ1-2; no clear D. V dropped 5 bases and J dropped 4 bases, with 11 bases sitting between them. The length of the CDR3 is 13 residues. Germline V gene data show CDR1 as SGHTA and CDR2 as FQGNSA. The CDR3: CASSLDFSYGYTF. In nucleotides, the CDR3 is TGTGCCAGCAGCCTAGACTTTAGCTATGGCTACACCTTC.

By proportion, this clone is medium-sized (0.01 to 0.1%). This sequence joins TRBV2 and TRBJ1-3; D not certain. The V gene lost 11 bases and the J gene lost 0 bases, with 8 bases spanning the gap. Germline loops: CDR1 SNHLY, CDR2 FYNNEI. This CDR3 comprises 12 residues. CDR3 nucleotide sequence: TGTGCCTTTAAGGCCTCTGGAAACACCATATATTTT. It encodes CAFKASGNTIYF.

The rearrangement joins TRBV7-2 to TRBJ2-1; 10 nucleotides line up with TRBD1. J lost 3 bases, V lost 4 bases, and 3 bases had no gene match. CDR1 and CDR2 from the germline V gene are SGHTA and FQGNSA. The CDR3 loop spans 15 amino acids. CDR3 DNA sequence: TGTGCCAGCAGCTCGGGACAGGGGTACTACAATGAGCAGTTCTTC. Protein product: CASSSGQGYYNEQFF.

The V gene is TRBV7-9, the J gene TRBJ2-5; D is unclear. Germline V CDR1 and CDR2: SEHNR, FQNEAQ (reference sequence). Trimming stripped 3 bases from V and 4 bases from J, with 9 bases between. The CDR3 is made up of 13 amino acids. The chain's CDR3 is CASSFGGSETQYF. The CDR3 DNA reads TGTGCCAGCAGCTTTGGTGGGTCAGAGACCCAGTACTTC.

V and J are TRBV6-5 and TRBJ2-7, with D uncertain. V was trimmed by 0 bases and J by 2 bases, leaving 11 bases between them. Germline values: CDR1 MNHEY, CDR2 SVGAGI. The CDR3 consists of 15 residues. CDR3 sequence: CASSYSARAAYEQYF. CDR3 coding DNA: TGTGCCAGCAGTTACTCGGCCCGGGCGGCCTACGAGCAGTACTTC.

The genes are TRBV29-1 and TRBJ1-1; possibly TRBD1 for D (5 bases). This CDR3 is 12 amino acids long. From germline, CDR1 is SQVTM and CDR2 ANQGSEA. The V end lost 4 bases, the J end lost 0 bases, and 6 bases lay between the germline ends. The CDR3 region is CSVVGVNTEAFF. As DNA, the CDR3 is TGCAGCGTTGTGGGGGTGAACACTGAAGCTTTCTTT.

This clone was seen a handful of times. The rearrangement links TRBV11-2 to TRBJ2-1; D ambiguous. The CDR3 spans 14 residues. Germline-derived CDR1 and CDR2 are SGHAT and FQNNGV. Trimming stripped 3 bases from V and 2 bases from J, with 8 bases between. The CDR3 DNA follows: TGTGCCAGCAGCTTCCATCGGACCTACAATGAGCAGTTCTTC. Translated, it gives CASSFHRTYNEQFF.

In this sample, this clone turned up a few times. J is TRBJ1-1 and V is TRBV7-9; a weak D match, TRBD1 (5 bases). CDR1 is SEHNR, CDR2 FQNEAQ, per germline (reference sequence). V dropped 4 bases and J dropped 1 base, with 16 bases sitting between them. The CDR3 is 16 residues long. CDR3 coding DNA: TGTGCCAGCAGCTACTGGTCGAGGGGCCAGAACACTGAAGCTTTCTTT. Residues: CASSYWSRGQNTEAFF.

The rearrangement uses TRBV27 and TRBJ1-2; D is uncertain. CDR1 MNHEY and CDR2 SMNVEV come from the germline V gene (reference sequence). Trimming stripped 6 bases from V and 6 bases from J, with 11 bases between. This CDR3 comprises 12 residues. CDR3 DNA: TGTGCCAGCAGCCCCGAGTCAAATGGCTACACCTTC. Translating it yields CASSPESNGYTF.

This clone was detected only a few times. V gene TRBV2 combines with J gene TRBJ1-1; D ambiguous. Trimming pared 8 bases from V and 6 bases from J, leaving 13 bases between. Germline V gene data show CDR1 as SNHLY and CDR2 as FYNNEI. The CDR3 is 12 residues long. DNA for the CDR3: TGTGCCAGCGGTTCAGGTATCCCTGAAGCTTTCTTT. This gives the protein CASGSGIPEAFF. Full variable domain (missing parts from reference TRBV2 and TRBJ1-1): EPEVTQTPSHQVTQMGQEVILRCVPISNHLYFYWYRQILGQKVEFLVSFYNNEISEKSEIFDDQFSVERPDGSNFTLKIRSTKLEDSAMYFCASGSGIPEAFFGQGTRLTVV.

The chain couples TRBV18 to TRBJ1-2; 10 bases agree with TRBD1. This CDR3 is built from 16 residues. Germline CDR1 and CDR2: KGHSH and LQKENI. The V gene end was trimmed by 4 bases and the J gene end by 3 bases; junction bases not matched to a gene: 8. The CDR3 region has the DNA TGTGCCAGCTCACTCGCCCCCGGGACAGGGGACTATGGCTACACCTTC. Protein sequence: CASSLAPGTGDYGYTF.

The chain links TRBV3-1 (or the pseudogene TRBV3-2) to TRBJ1-2; D ambiguous. V was pared by 3 bases and J by 4 bases, with 3 bases between. CDR1 LGHDT and CDR2 YNNKEL come from the germline V gene (reference sequence). This CDR3 contains 11 residues. The CDR3 here is CASSQGYGYTF. The CDR3 DNA is TGTGCCAGCAGCCAGGGCTATGGCTACACCTTC.

The chain has TRBV25-1 and TRBJ2-2; 7 bases fit TRBD2. With V trimmed by 6 bases and J by 4 bases, 8 bases remained unmatched. Germline CDR1 is MGHDK and CDR2 is SYGVNS. CDR3 length equals 15 residues. CDR3 loop: CASRGGTILTGELFF. The CDR3 region has the DNA TGTGCCAGCAGGGGGGGGACTATTCTCACCGGGGAGCTGTTTTTT. Based on the CDR3 plus reference TRBV25-1 and TRBJ2-2, the full variable domain is EADIYQTPRYLVIGTGKKITLECSQTMGHDKMYWYQQDPGMELHLIHYSYGVNSTEKGDLSSESTVSRIRTEHFPLTLESARPSHTSQYLCASRGGTILTGELFFGEGSRLTVL.

CDR3 amino acids: CASSERGDFNTEAFF. The CDR3 DNA reads as TGTGCCAGCAGTGAAAGGGGGGATTTCAACACTGAAGCTTTCTTT. V and J are TRBV6-1 and TRBJ1-1; TRBD1 is a possible D gene (6 bases). Trimming removed 2 bases from V and 2 bases from J, with 12 bases in between. Per the germline V gene, CDR1 is MNHNS and CDR2 is SASEGT. The CDR3 is made up of 15 amino acids.

In nucleotides, the CDR3 is TGTGCCAGCAGCTTACAAGCCAGGGCCACTGAAGCTTTCTTT. Translating gives CASSLQARATEAFF. The chain recombines TRBV7-2 with TRBJ1-1; a possible D gene is TRBD1 (5 bases). The ends were cut back, 2 bases at V and 4 bases at J, with 11 bases in the middle. Germline values: CDR1 SGHTA, CDR2 FQGNSA. The CDR3 has 14 residues.

V usage is TRBV5-4 and J usage is TRBJ1-2; 9 nucleotides match TRBD1. With 4 bases clipped from V and 3 bases from J, the junction kept 7 bases outside the gene matches. The CDR3 is 15 amino acids. Germline V CDR1 and CDR2: SGHNT, YYREEE (reference sequence). The CDR3 DNA reads TGTGCCAGCAGCCTAGGGGGACAGGGAGACTATGGCTACACCTTC. It specifies CASSLGGQGDYGYTF.